The subject of this entry is one TCR beta chain. The sample comes from a study of blood T cell repertoires in COVID-19. About the research overall: Acute and convalescent COVID-19 specimens originated in the United States, Italy and Spain.

The germline gives CDR1 SEHNR, CDR2 FQNEAQ (reference sequence). Trimming removed 4 bases at V and 6 bases at J, with 18 bases between. This CDR3 has 15 residues. In the authors' workflow: Reference gene primers were amplified, and this amplification served to estimate nucleated cell counts. Sequencing used immunoSEQ multiplex PCR; TCRdb keeps in-frame clones, though not all of them. V and J calls and clone size are as listed in that table; D and trimming were resolved from the DNA. The sample yields some 150,000 clones, approximately 80% seen once. V and J are TRBV7-9 and TRBJ1-1; possibly TRBD1 for D (5 bases). This clonotype was obtained from a woman in her forties or fifties with acute or convalescent COVID-19. Input material: peripheral blood. CDR3 loop: CASSSPMGRLAEAFF. The CDR3, as DNA: TGTGCCAGCAGCTCCCCAATGGGGCGTTTGGCTGAAGCTTTCTTT.